This TCR beta chain was recovered during a study of cytomegalovirus exposure and HLA in healthy donors (dated by TCRdb to 2016 to 2017). About the investigation overall: In an earlier analysis of some 550 of the donors, 250 to 300 Gb of sequence data and some 100 million unique TCR beta sequences from 180 million or so T cells were reported. Along with the approximately 620-subject first cohort, a separate validation cohort of some 130 different subjects was used. Typing coverage varied by locus: roughly 620-640 donors for A, B, C, DRB1 and DQB1; roughly 500 for DQA1; about 570 for DPA1; 400 to 480 for DPB1. All discovery cohort repertoires had been generated using a single sequencing platform. An earlier analysis of several hundred of the donors applied high-throughput TCR beta sequencing to assess whether each TCR beta V gene segment acted as functional or pseudogenic. The T cell repertoires of 666 subjects were profiled by immunosequencing and related to cytomegalovirus serostatus. Donor age, sex, ethnicity and CMV serostatus were compiled together with the repertoire data. Among 398 genotyped donors of the cohort, an average of 235,054 unique TCR beta nucleotide sequences were sequenced per donor, around a sixth of them non-productive. Rather than drawing on any new phenotypic data, the later analysis identified candidate immune exposures from TCR beta sequences and the way those sequences occurred across donors. Genome-wide SNP genotypes for about 65% of the 666 donors were used in a later genetic analysis, which treated that subset as a discovery cohort. Of the approximately 400 genotyped donors, 81% fell in the genetic ancestry cluster associated with self-reported Caucasian donors. The study aimed to test whether cataloging public T cell receptors could reveal signatures of past pathogen exposure. In a later analysis, previously published TCR beta repertoires from 666 donors were re-analyzed and high-resolution HLA genotyping was added so that TCR occurrence patterns could be studied. About 330 gigabases of sequencing data and around 80 million unique TCR sequences made up an early release that covered about 640 HLA-typed donors. The study combined high-throughput TCR immunosequencing, statistical association of individual TCRs with disease status, and machine learning to predict cytomegalovirus infection status. Class I and class II HLA loci were covered by the typing at four-digit resolution. Five DR-DQ haplotypes were handled as single units for association and clustering, since linkage in the cohort was strong. Results and caveats for the whole study, not just this receptor: Sequencing depth was assumed to be roughly uniform across donors in the presence/absence analyses, though that assumption may not hold. Most CMV-associated TCR beta chains appeared to be HLA-restricted in a later analysis, and the HLA associations seemed to be driven largely by CMV exposure. In a later analysis, HLA-associated TCR beta chains were found to be more clonally expanded and to have lower generation probabilities than equally common non-associated chains. In an earlier analysis of fewer than 700 of the donors, most TCR beta V segments appeared in productive rearrangements about 90% or about 30% of the time, broadly matching IMGT annotations. In a later analysis, several top co-occurrence clusters were reported to appear linked to parvovirus B19, influenza, CMV and Epstein-Barr virus. An association between a missense DCLRE1C variant and V-gene and J-gene trimming of TCR beta chains was found in a later genetic analysis and replicated in an independent cohort. In a later analysis, the rate of TCR association differed among HLA loci, with DRB1 alleles having the most associated TCRs and HLA-C alleles having the fewest. This cohort had only TCR beta chains sequenced, and the lack of alpha or paired-chain data limited which features could be detected. Assigning TCR associations to individual alleles was difficult when HLA alleles, especially DR and DQ, strongly co-occurred. While some public TCRs were present in many individuals, most TCR sequences turned up only very rarely across donors. The study gave a list of roughly 150 TCR beta chains associated with cytomegalovirus. A group of highly shared sequence variants was considered likely to be a technical artifact of the sequencing pipeline. In vitro tests confirmed that a few of the cytomegalovirus-associated TCR beta chains recognize cytomegalovirus antigens. The only immune exposure information available for the cohort was CMV serostatus. Correlated functional status among segregating V segments might reflect linkage disequilibrium, but an unknown experimental factor could not be ruled out. The earlier analysis of some 540 of the donors excluded around 17 rarely observed V segments, including chromosome 9 orphons, because counts were too low. A further reported finding was that TCR beta sequences accurately predicted the HLA-A and HLA-B alleles for most subjects in the first cohort. According to a later genetic analysis, donors in an Asian-associated ancestry cluster had fewer N-insertions in productive TCRs than the approximately 710-donor mean. The classifier was reported to diagnose cytomegalovirus status with high specificity and sensitivity in both the original cohort and the validation cohort. In a later analysis, some 18,000 TCR beta sequences were associated with specific HLA alleles at a false discovery rate of 0.05. The authors suggested that the approach could potentially be generalized to other disease states and immunological phenotypes. Because the 87-base-pair reads could not distinguish some IMGT-functional V segments, including TRBV6-2 and TRBV6-3, those segments were excluded. Because some donors lacked HLA typing at each locus, the association tests relied only on the typed subset.

Concerning this clone: This clone's antigen is unknown.

The cohort comprised some 730 healthy bone marrow donors. At the time of sampling, all cohort members were nominally healthy, though unrecorded immune exposures were likely present. The donor tested CMV seronegative and was one of the 352 seronegative cohort members. A peripheral blood sample was collected from each donor, and TCR beta sequencing was performed on peripheral blood mononuclear cells. Genomic DNA extraction from the blood cell samples was performed with the Qiagen DNeasy Blood Extraction Kit. Library prep was done by the immunoSEQ multiplex PCR assay. For the multiplex PCR, a mixture combining 60 forward primers for TCR Vbeta segments and 13 reverse primers for TCR Jbeta segments was used. The CDR3 region of rearranged TCR beta genes was amplified from genomic DNA with a multiplex PCR assay. Amplified TCR beta libraries were sequenced as 87-base-pair reads on the Illumina HiSeq System. The original pipeline was this. Across the 600 to 700 repertoires, a later analysis counted around 80 million unique TCR beta chains, some 11 million of which were shared by at least two donors. A nearest-neighbor algorithm error-corrected the raw reads and collapsed the reads into unique sequences, merging closely related sequences to remove PCR and sequencing errors. To assign V, D and J gene segments, CDR3 sequences were aligned to IMGT reference sequences. For a sequence to be retained, at least a six-nucleotide match to both a V gene segment and a J gene segment was required. A rearrangement was called productive if the CDR3 had no stop codons and remained in frame with V and J, and every other rearrangement was called non-productive. Following IMGT convention, CDR3 was defined as the stretch from the second conserved V-encoded cysteine up to the conserved J-encoded phenylalanine. Sequences without an unambiguous match to a single V gene segment were excluded from the earlier analysis of a few hundred of the donors. An earlier analysis of several hundred of the donors called V segments functional above 56.7% productive rearrangements and segregating when the between-donor standard deviation exceeded 5%. A statistical classification framework was developed to diagnose cytomegalovirus status using the catalog of TCR beta chain sequences. In a later analysis, TCR nucleotide sequences were compared against IMGT/GENE-DB human TR gene sequences so that V and J genes could be assigned. A later analysis assigned CDR3 sequences and most-parsimonious VDJ recombination scenarios with the TCRdist pipeline. In a later analysis, every TCR beta chain was defined by the combination of its CDR3 amino acid sequence and its V-gene family, and reads without a unique V-gene family were dropped. To address suspected cross-contamination and a sequencing artifact, a later analysis removed under 600 highly shared, low-generation-probability nucleotide sequences. For each public chain, a later analysis derived a clonal expansion index from normalized ranks of inferred template counts within each repertoire. Generation probabilities in a later analysis came from a VDJ recombination model fitted to out-of-frame rearrangements, and those results were checked against IGoR. In a later analysis, hypergeometric tests were used to score TCR-TCR, TCR-HLA and TCR-CMV co-occurrence, with a repertoire-size bias correction applied to TCR pairs. False discovery rates were estimated in a later analysis by permuting HLA or CMV assignments 20 times. In a later analysis, co-occurring TCRs were grouped using DBSCAN, with TCRdist sequence similarity added in when clustering inside HLA-allele-positive subsets. Co-occurrence clustering excluded repertoires with fewer than 30,000 or more than 120,000 public chains, plus five with anomalous nucleotide sharing. Sourced from immuneACCESS, this table was stored by TCRdb with only in-frame sequences that have V and J called. A share of the clones is absent; for the studies checked, an unresolved V gene accounts for under half, and the remainder has no known explanation. Clone size and V and J calls were adopted from that table, with D and trimming inferred from the DNA. This sample's clone table shows around 150,000 clones. Of the sample, about 1.2% falls within the top ten clones.

Taken from the germline V gene, the CDR1 and CDR2 loops are SGHAT and FQNNGV. V trim: 4 bases; J trim: 7 bases; unmatched bases: 6. The CDR3 contains 13 residues, cysteine and phenylalanine counted. Left in the record is the CDR3 DNA by itself, 39 bases read in frame from the first base. The sequence was collected from a woman aged 55 to 70 in good health and CMV-seronegative. The rearranged chain carries TRBV11-2 and TRBJ1-2, and 7 bases in between align with TRBD1. Source material: PBMCs. The CDR3 reads as follows: CASSSRTGGGYTF. The DNA reads TGTGCCAGCAGCTCCCGGACAGGAGGTGGCTACACCTTC.